This is a list of T cell receptor beta chains from one sample in a study of blood T cell repertoires in COVID-19. Data came from immunoSEQ multiplex PCR; TCRdb stores just in-frame clones and leaves some out. This table holds about 74,000 clones, 90% found once. What was sequenced was peripheral blood. Every receptor here comes from a man aged 50-60 years with acute or convalescent COVID-19. Both conserved end residues are part of each CDR3. D genes are given only for firm matches. A clone size is listed for some rows: how often the clone was seen (once, few, many), or a class if it is expanded.

TRBJ1-4 TRBV18 16 NA NA TGTGCCAGCTCACGGTTTTCGGGGGATGCTAATGAAAAACTGTTTTTT CASSRFSGDANEKLFF
TRBJ1-3 TRBV29-1 14 NA NA TGCAGCGTTGCGATAAGCCTCTCTGGAAACACCATATATTTT CSVAISLSGNTIYF
TRBJ1-4 TRBV6-6 15 NA NA TGTGCCAGCAAGGAAGGATGGGGGGTAAATGAAAAACTGTTTTTT CASKEGWGVNEKLFF
TRBJ2-7 TRBV28 13 TRBD1 NA TGTGCCGCGGGACAGGGGGCGGGTTACGAGCAGTACTTC CAAGQGAGYEQYF
TRBJ2-7 TRBV25-1 15 TRBD1 NA TGTGCCAGCCAAGACCGACAGGGGTATTCCTACGAGCAGTACTTC CASQDRQGYSYEQYF
TRBJ2-7 TRBV3-1/TRBV3-2 15 TRBD2 NA TGTGCCAGCAGCCAAGAGCCTAGCGGGTCCTACGAGCAGTACTTC CASSQEPSGSYEQYF
TRBJ1-5 TRBV9 13 NA NA TGTGCCAGCAGCGTAGACGGGGAGCAGCCCCAGCATTTT CASSVDGEQPQHF
TRBJ2-7 TRBV7-8 19 TRBD1 NA TGTGCCAGCAGCTCGCCTGGCAGGGACAGAATTAACTGGGCCTACGAGCAGTACTTC CASSSPGRDRINWAYEQYF
TRBJ2-1 TRBV2 15 TRBD2 NA TGTGCCAGCACTCCTAGGCGGGGAGGGTACAATGAGCAGTTCTTC CASTPRRGGYNEQFF
TRBJ2-1 TRBV4-1 16 NA NA TGCGCCAGCAGCCAAGAAAGACGGACAAACTACAATGAGCAGTTCTTC CASSQERRTNYNEQFF
TRBJ2-1 TRBV28 13 NA NA TGTGCCAGCAACCCGGGACAAGACAATGAGCAGTTCTTC CASNPGQDNEQFF
TRBJ2-5 TRBV24-1 13 NA NA TGTGCCACCAGTGATCGTGAGAAAGAGACCCAGTACTTC CATSDREKETQYF
TRBJ1-6 TRBV6-6 15 NA NA TGTGCCAGCAGTGCTACGGGGAACAAAAATTCACCCCTCCACTTT CASSATGNKNSPLHF
TRBJ2-2 TRBV24-1 15 TRBD2 once TGTGCCACCAGTGTGGCTAGCGGCGGGACCGGGGAGCTGTTTTTT CATSVASGGTGELFF
TRBJ2-7 TRBV18 15 TRBD2 NA TGTGCCAGCTCCCCTCTAGCGGGAGGGCCCTACGAGCAGTACTTC CASSPLAGGPYEQYF
TRBJ1-1 TRBV7-9 15 TRBD1 NA TGTGCCAGCAGCGACGGACAGGGGAAAGAGGCTGAAGCTTTCTTT CASSDGQGKEAEAFF
TRBJ1-1 TRBV5-1 15 NA once TGCGCCAGCAGCTTGGGTGGGGAGGCGGGAACTGAAGCTTTCTTT CASSLGGEAGTEAFF
TRBJ2-5 TRBV11-2 18 TRBD2 NA TGTGCCAGCAGCTGGGGGAGCGGGGGGCCGGGGTACCAAGAGACCCAGTACTTC CASSWGSGGPGYQETQYF
TRBJ2-1 TRBV18 14 NA few TGTGCCAGCTCACCCGTCGGTGTAGCCAATGAGCAGTTCTTC CASSPVGVANEQFF
TRBJ1-1 TRBV5-6 15 NA once TGTGCCAGCAGCCTGGATGAGGGAGGGAACACTGAAGCTTTCTTT CASSLDEGGNTEAFF
TRBJ2-3 TRBV12-3/TRBV12-4 12 NA once TGTGCCAGCAGTTTCTCGTCCGATACGCAGTATTTT CASSFSSDTQYF
TRBJ2-5 TRBV14 15 NA NA TGTGCCAGCAGCCAAGAACGAAGCACCCAAGAGACCCAGTACTTC CASSQERSTQETQYF
TRBJ2-4 TRBV23-1 24 NA NA TGCGCCAGCAGTCAACGCGGGACAGGGGTAAATAGCGGGAGGGGGGACGTAGCCAAAAACATTCAGTACTTC CASSQRGTGVNSGRGDVAKNIQYF
TRBJ1-1 TRBV5-6 14 TRBD1 NA TGTGCCAGCAGCTTTGGACAGGGACCCACTGAAGCTTTCTTT CASSFGQGPTEAFF
TRBJ1-2 TRBV7-8 13 NA once TGTGCCACCAGACGGCCAGGGGTTAATGGCTACACCTTC CATRRPGVNGYTF
TRBJ2-7 TRBV18 17 TRBD1 NA TGTGCCAGCTCACCTTTACGGACAGGCATTCACTCCTACGAGCAGTACTTC CASSPLRTGIHSYEQYF
TRBJ2-1 TRBV2 15 TRBD2 NA TGTGCCAGCAGTGTCGGACCTAGCGGATCAAATGAGCAGTTCTTC CASSVGPSGSNEQFF
TRBJ1-2 TRBV6-6 15 NA NA TGTGCCAGCAGTACCCTAGGACAGCCGAACTATGGCTACACCTTC CASSTLGQPNYGYTF
TRBJ2-3 TRBV24-1 14 TRBD2 NA TGTGCCACCAGTGGGGAGGGGAGGACAGATACGCAGTATTTT CATSGEGRTDTQYF
TRBJ2-5 TRBV6-2/TRBV6-3 13 NA NA TGTGCCAGCAGTCTACTTGTGGAAGAGACCCAGTACTTC CASSLLVEETQYF
TRBJ2-2 TRBV2 16 TRBD1 NA TGTGCCAGCAGTGTATCGCAGGGGGCGAACACCGGGGAGCTGTTTTTT CASSVSQGANTGELFF
TRBJ2-3 TRBV28 13 NA NA TGTGCCAGCAGCAGACCAGGGGAAGATACGCAGTATTTT CASSRPGEDTQYF
TRBJ1-1 TRBV12-5 15 TRBD1 NA TGTGCTAGTGGATGGACAGGAGCCATGAACACTGAAGCTTTCTTT CASGWTGAMNTEAFF
TRBJ2-1 TRBV7-2 13 NA NA TGTGCCAGCAGCACAACTAGTTACAATGAGCAGTTCTTC CASSTTSYNEQFF
TRBJ2-1 TRBV6-1 16 NA NA TGTGCCAGCAGTGCATTGACAGGATACGTCAGAGGTGAGCAGTTCTTC CASSALTGYVRGEQFF
TRBJ1-1 TRBV2 17 TRBD1 NA TGTGCCAGCAGTGAAGCGGAGTTTGGGCAGGGGGGCACTGAAGCTTTCTTT CASSEAEFGQGGTEAFF
TRBJ2-1 TRBV24-1 15 NA NA TGTGCCACCAGTATCAGCGGGCCCCAATGGGGGGAGCAGTTCTTC CATSISGPQWGEQFF
TRBJ1-1 TRBV19 16 NA NA TGTGCCAGTAGGAAACATGGGACATCGGCGAACACTGAAGCTTTCTTT CASRKHGTSANTEAFF
TRBJ2-7 TRBV27 15 TRBD2 NA TGTGCCAGCAGGGGATCCGGGCTAGCGGTCTACGAGCAGTACTTC CASRGSGLAVYEQYF
TRBJ1-3 TRBV10-3 15 TRBD1 NA TGTGCCATCAGTGAGGCCGGGACAGCTGGAAACACCATATATTTT CAISEAGTAGNTIYF
TRBJ2-3 TRBV7-8 17 TRBD2 NA TGTGCCAGCAGCTTGGGAGGACTAGCGGCGAACACAGATACGCAGTATTTT CASSLGGLAANTDTQYF
TRBJ1-1 TRBV28 16 TRBD1 NA TGTGCCAGCCCCTCTCCCAACAGGGGAGGAAACACTGAAGCTTTCTTT CASPSPNRGGNTEAFF
TRBJ2-2 TRBV5-1 15 NA NA TGCGCCAGCAGCTTGGAACCAGCGATGGCCGGGGAGCTGTTTTTT CASSLEPAMAGELFF
TRBJ2-3 TRBV5-1 15 TRBD2 NA TGCGCCAGCAGCTTGGCTAGCGGAGGCACAGATACGCAGTATTTT CASSLASGGTDTQYF
TRBJ2-3 TRBV4-2 17 NA NA TGTGCCAGCAGCCAAGATCCTAAGGGGGTAGGCACAGATACGCAGTATTTT CASSQDPKGVGTDTQYF
TRBJ2-2 TRBV4-3 14 TRBD1 NA TGCGCCAGCAGCCAAAAACAGGGGACCGGGGAGCTGTTTTTT CASSQKQGTGELFF
TRBJ2-1 TRBV3-1/TRBV3-2 14 NA NA TGTGCCAGCACCCGGAGCAGCTCCTACAATGAGCAGTTCTTC CASTRSSSYNEQFF
TRBJ1-2 TRBV9 14 NA NA TGTGCCAGCAGCGTAGGGTCACAGCCTTATGGCTACACCTTC CASSVGSQPYGYTF
TRBJ2-4 TRBV30 15 NA NA TGTGCCTGGAGTGTCCCACTAGTCGGTCACGACATTCAGTACTTC CAWSVPLVGHDIQYF